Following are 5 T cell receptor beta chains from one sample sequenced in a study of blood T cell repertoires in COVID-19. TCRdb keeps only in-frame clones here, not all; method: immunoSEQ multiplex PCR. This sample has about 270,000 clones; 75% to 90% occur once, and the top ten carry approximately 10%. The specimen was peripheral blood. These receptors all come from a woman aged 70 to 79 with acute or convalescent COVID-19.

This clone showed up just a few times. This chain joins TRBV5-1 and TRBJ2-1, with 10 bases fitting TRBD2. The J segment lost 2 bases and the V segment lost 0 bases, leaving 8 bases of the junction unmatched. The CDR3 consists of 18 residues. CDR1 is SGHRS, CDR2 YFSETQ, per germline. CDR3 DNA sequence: TGCGCCAGCAGCTTGGCCCCAAGGACTAGCGGAGCCTACAATGAGCAGTTCTTC. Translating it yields CASSLAPRTSGAYNEQFF.

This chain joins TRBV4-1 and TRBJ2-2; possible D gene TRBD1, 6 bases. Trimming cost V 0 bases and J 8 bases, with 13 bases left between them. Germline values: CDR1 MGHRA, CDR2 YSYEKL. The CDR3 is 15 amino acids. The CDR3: CASSQDNRVRGELFF. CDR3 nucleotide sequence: TGCGCCAGCAGCCAAGATAACAGGGTCCGGGGGGAGCTGTTTTTT.

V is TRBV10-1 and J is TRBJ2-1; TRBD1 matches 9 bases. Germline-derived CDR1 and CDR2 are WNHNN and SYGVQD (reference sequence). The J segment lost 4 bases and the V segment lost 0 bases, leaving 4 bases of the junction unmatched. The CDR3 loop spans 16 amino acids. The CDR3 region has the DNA TGCGCCAGCAGTGAGTCGAGAGGACAGGGGTACAATGAGCAGTTCTTC. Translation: CASSESRGQGYNEQFF.

The CDR3 is CASSPRTAEKLFF. The CDR3 DNA sequence: TGTGCCAGCAGCCCTAGGACAGCTGAAAAACTGTTTTTT. V usage is TRBV7-8 and J usage is TRBJ1-4; TRBD1 might be the D (6 bases). The germline V and J ends were trimmed by 5 bases and 7 bases, with 11 bases remaining between them. Germline CDR1 reads SGHVS; CDR2 reads FQNEAQ. The length of the CDR3 is 13 residues.

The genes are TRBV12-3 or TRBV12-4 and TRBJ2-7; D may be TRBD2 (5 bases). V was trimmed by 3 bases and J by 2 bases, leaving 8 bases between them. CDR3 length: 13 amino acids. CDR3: CASSLPGTYEQYF. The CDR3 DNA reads TGTGCCAGCAGTTTGCCGGGGACCTACGAGCAGTACTTC.